This entry features one TCR beta chain sequence. As yet, its antigen is unknown. The sample comes from a study of OX40 agonist ivuxolimab in advanced cancers. Study results and caveats: Among patients with partial responses at 0.1-3.0 mg/kg, clonal expansion was among the lowest.

TCRdb keeps only in-frame clones here, not all; method: immunoSEQ multiplex PCR. Of tens of thousands of clones in the sample, 75% to 90% are singletons; the top ten hold approximately 25%. The CDR3 contains 13 residues. The V and J ends lost 4 bases and 4 bases respectively, with 10 bases between them. Germline V gives CDR1 LGHNA, CDR2 YSLEER. This clonotype originated in an adult with an advanced solid tumor such as melanoma, head and neck, liver or kidney cancer. This chain uses TRBV4-3 with TRBJ1-2; D possibly corresponds to TRBD1 (6 bases). Sequenced material: CD4+ or CD8+ T cells sorted from blood, taken in a trial of the OX40 agonist ivuxolimab. CDR3 residues: CASSRQDRYGYTF. CDR3 DNA sequence: TGCGCCAGCAGCCGACAGGATCGCTATGGCTACACCTTC.